These T cell receptor beta chains were read from a single sample in a study of blood T cell repertoires in COVID-19. Assay: immunoSEQ multiplex PCR; the TCRdb copy retains only in-frame clones and omits some. Here the sample spans about 190,000 clones, roughly four fifths being singletons. Sequenced material: peripheral blood. The origin of the receptors is a woman in her thirties or forties with acute or convalescent COVID-19. The CDR3 runs from the conserved cysteine through the conserved F or W. D genes are given only for firm matches. Size tells how often a clone was seen (once, few, many) or the class of an expanded clone, and some rows leave it out.

j_call clone_size v_call d_call cdr3_aa cdr3_nt
TRBJ1-3 . TRBV29-1 TRBD1 CSARDRGNTIYF TGCAGCGCCCGGGACAGAGGAAACACCATATATTTT
TRBJ2-1 once TRBV7-2 TRBD2 CASSFRSTSLAPNEQFF TGTGCCAGCAGCTTCCGATCGACTAGCCTGGCCCCGAATGAGCAGTTCTTC
TRBJ1-2 . TRBV29-1 . CSVDRGYGYTF TGCAGCGTTGATCGAGGTTATGGCTACACCTTC
TRBJ2-1 . TRBV4-1 . CASSQPKGVNEQFF TGCGCCAGCAGCCAACCCAAAGGGGTGAATGAGCAGTTCTTC
TRBJ2-7 . TRBV25-1 . CASSEFNEQYF TGTGCCAGCAGTGAATTTAACGAGCAGTACTTC
TRBJ1-1 . TRBV15 . CATSRDRRPEAFF TGTGCCACCAGCAGAGATCGGAGGCCTGAAGCTTTCTTT
TRBJ1-3 . TRBV7-9 . CASRPPGGGNTIYF TGTGCCAGCAGACCCCCCGGAGGAGGGAACACCATATATTTT
TRBJ1-6 once TRBV10-1 . CASSASSYNSPLHF TGCGCCAGCAGTGCTAGTTCCTATAATTCACCCCTCCACTTT
TRBJ2-7 . TRBV7-2 . CASSLGGIYEQYF TGTGCCAGCAGCTTAGGAGGGATCTACGAGCAGTACTTC
TRBJ1-1 once TRBV7-8 . CASSLRVGDRNEAFF TGTGCCAGCAGCTTAAGAGTAGGGGATCGGAATGAAGCTTTCTTT
TRBJ2-7 once TRBV10-3 TRBD1 CAITQGQSSYEQYF TGTGCCATCACCCAGGGACAGAGCTCCTACGAGCAGTACTTC
TRBJ2-1 . TRBV27 . CASTQGTNLYNEQFF TGTGCCAGCACCCAAGGGACAAACCTCTACAATGAGCAGTTCTTC
TRBJ1-2 once TRBV7-9 TRBD1 CASSLVDRPDGYTF TGTGCCAGCAGCTTAGTGGACAGGCCGGATGGCTACACCTTC
TRBJ2-1 . TRBV10-1 . CASSEGTEGGFNEQFF TGCGCCAGCAGTGAGGGGACGGAGGGCGGATTCAATGAGCAGTTCTTC
TRBJ2-5 . TRBV7-7 TRBD2 CASSPGLAGGEETQYF TGTGCTAGCAGCCCGGGACTAGCGGGGGGAGAGGAGACCCAGTACTTC
TRBJ1-5 once TRBV7-9 . CASTPYEAGQPQHF TGTGCCAGCACCCCCTACGAGGCGGGTCAGCCCCAGCATTTT
TRBJ2-1 . TRBV12-3/TRBV12-4 . CASGSSSYNEQFF TGTGCCAGCGGTTCCAGCTCCTACAATGAGCAGTTCTTC
TRBJ1-2 . TRBV11-1 TRBD1 CASSFGQGGIYGYTF TGTGCCAGCAGCTTTGGACAGGGCGGAATCTATGGCTACACCTTC
TRBJ1-3 . TRBV19 . CASSIIYQGSGNTIYF TGTGCCAGTAGTATAATTTATCAGGGATCTGGAAACACCATATATTTT
TRBJ2-1 . TRBV19 TRBD2 CASSTSGSNNEQFF TGTGCCAGTAGTACTAGCGGGAGTAATAATGAGCAGTTCTTC
TRBJ1-1 . TRBV5-1 . CASSLVRASPEAFF TGCGCCAGCAGCTTGGTCAGAGCTAGCCCTGAAGCTTTCTTT
TRBJ1-2 . TRBV5-1 . CASSSGDGYGYTF TGCGCCAGCAGTTCAGGGGATGGCTATGGCTACACCTTC
TRBJ2-1 . TRBV5-4 . CASSLETEHNEQFF TGTGCCAGCAGCTTGGAAACGGAGCACAATGAGCAGTTCTTC
TRBJ2-5 . TRBV10-1 TRBD2 CASSEGGGPGETQYF TGCGCCAGCAGTGAAGGCGGGGGGCCCGGGGAGACCCAGTACTTC
TRBJ2-7 . TRBV13 TRBD1 CASSLETGVRYEQYF TGTGCCAGCAGCTTAGAGACAGGGGTTCGATACGAGCAGTACTTC
TRBJ1-2 . TRBV7-8 TRBD1 CASSLMGQSELNYGYTF TGTGCCAGCAGCTTAATGGGACAGAGTGAATTGAACTATGGCTACACCTTC
TRBJ2-7 . TRBV7-3 TRBD2 CASSPGLGFGEQYF TGTGCCAGCAGCCCGGGACTAGGGTTCGGCGAGCAGTACTTC
TRBJ2-5 . TRBV3-1/TRBV3-2 . CASSQEVEGLGVHQETQYF TGTGCCAGCAGCCAAGAGGTAGAAGGGCTCGGGGTTCACCAAGAGACCCAGTACTTC